This is a list of T cell receptor beta chains from one sample in a study of glioma-infiltrating T cells after dendritic cell vaccination. Assay used: immunoSEQ multiplex PCR; TCRdb lists only in-frame clones, some missing. The data hold 75,000 to 100,000 clones, with 70% to 80% observed a single time. The material sequenced was blood, taken before dendritic cell vaccination. Receptors were obtained from a human donor with glioblastoma. CDR3s include the opening cysteine and the closing phenylalanine or tryptophan. A D gene is named only where the DNA matches it firmly. Clone size appears in some rows only: once, few, many, or a class for an expanded clone.

J gene	clone size	D gene	V gene	CDR3 protein	CDR3 DNA
TRBJ1-2	NA	NA	TRBV30	CAWSDGRVNYGYTF	TGTGCCTGGAGTGACGGCAGGGTAAACTATGGCTACACCTTC
TRBJ2-3	NA	NA	TRBV20-1	CSAPADTQYF	TGCAGTGCCCCCGCAGATACGCAGTATTTT
TRBJ2-1	NA	TRBD2	TRBV5-1	CASSFGGTSGGANEQFF	TGCGCCAGCAGCTTTGGGGGGACTAGCGGGGGGGCGAATGAGCAGTTCTTC
TRBJ1-2	once	NA	TRBV6-5	CASSRAQGGYTF	TGTGCCAGCAGCCGCGCCCAGGGGGGCTACACCTTC
TRBJ2-1	once	NA	TRBV7-2	CASSSPRSLTSSYNEQFF	TGTGCCAGCAGCTCCCCCCGGAGTCTTACCTCCTCCTACAATGAGCAGTTCTTC
TRBJ2-3	NA	NA	TRBV5-1	CASSLTPTDTQYF	TGCGCCAGCAGCCTCACACCCACAGATACGCAGTATTTT
TRBJ1-6	few	NA	TRBV6-5	CASSSAQGSLLSPLHF	TGTGCCAGCAGTTCGGCCCAGGGCAGTCTTTTATCACCCCTCCACTTT
TRBJ1-1	few	NA	TRBV2	CASSLEGETEAFF	TGTGCCAGCAGTTTGGAAGGGGAAACTGAAGCTTTCTTT
TRBJ1-1	NA	NA	TRBV20-1	CSARGDGEAFF	TGCAGTGCTAGGGGAGACGGGGAAGCTTTCTTT
TRBJ2-1	NA	NA	TRBV29-1	CSVALRDRVF	TGCAGCGTTGCGCTCCGGGATCGGGTCTTC
TRBJ2-2	few	TRBD1	TRBV11-2	CASSLDLGGGTGELFF	TGTGCCAGCAGCTTAGATCTAGGGGGCGGAACCGGGGAGCTGTTTTTT
TRBJ2-7	once	TRBD2	TRBV11-2	CASSSRLRAGGYEQYF	TGTGCCAGCAGCTCCCGCCTAAGAGCGGGGGGCTACGAGCAGTACTTC
TRBJ1-3	NA	NA	TRBV7-2	CASSLARGGYGNTIYF	TGTGCCAGCAGCTTAGCGCGGGGCGGCTATGGAAACACCATATATTTT
TRBJ2-7	once	TRBD1	TRBV15	CATSRYRGTYEQYF	TGTGCCACCAGCCGATACAGGGGGACCTACGAGCAGTACTTC
TRBJ2-1	NA	NA	TRBV5-1	CASSWDPDSSYNEQFF	TGCGCCAGCAGCTGGGACCCGGACAGCTCCTACAATGAGCAGTTCTTC
TRBJ1-2	once	TRBD1	TRBV18	CASSPGGGSDVYGYTF	TGTGCCAGCTCACCAGGAGGGGGCTCTGATGTCTATGGCTACACCTTC
TRBJ2-2	NA	NA	TRBV6-4	CASSAQGAGELFF	TGTGCCAGCAGTGCCCAGGGTGCAGGGGAGCTGTTTTTT
TRBJ1-1	NA	TRBD1	TRBV28	CAIAQGDLTNTEAFF	TGTGCCATCGCTCAGGGGGACTTGACGAACACTGAAGCTTTCTTT
TRBJ1-2	NA	TRBD1	TRBV18	CASSPSTGGYGYTF	TGTGCCAGCTCACCCTCGACAGGGGGCTATGGCTACACCTTC
TRBJ2-1	NA	TRBD1	TRBV10-1	CASSVRGPDNEQFF	TGCGCCAGCAGCGTCAGGGGGCCCGACAATGAGCAGTTCTTC
TRBJ1-5	few	NA	TRBV2	CASSAGELPQHF	TGTGCCAGCAGTGCGGGGGAGTTGCCCCAGCATTTT
TRBJ2-7	NA	TRBD1	TRBV28	CASSSPRDRTGEQYF	TGTGCCAGCAGTTCCCCCCGGGACAGAACGGGGGAGCAGTACTTC
TRBJ1-5	NA	NA	TRBV27	CASSLWGGQQPQHF	TGTGCCAGCAGTTTATGGGGGGGGCAACAGCCCCAGCATTTT
TRBJ2-2	once	NA	TRBV5-4	CASSLAPGGFTGELFF	TGTGCCAGCAGCTTGGCTCCAGGGGGGTTCACCGGGGAGCTGTTTTTT
TRBJ2-2	NA	NA	TRBV5-1	CASSLITSNTGELFF	TGCGCCAGCAGCTTAATAACATCGAACACCGGGGAGCTGTTTTTT
TRBJ1-3	few	NA	TRBV7-9	CASSVYGNTIYF	TGTGCCAGCAGCGTCTACGGAAACACCATATATTTT
TRBJ2-1	NA	NA	TRBV4-1	CASSQTGEQFF	TGCGCCAGCAGCCAGACAGGTGAGCAGTTCTTC
TRBJ2-2	NA	TRBD1	TRBV19	CASSMMGRGFVTGELFF	TGTGCCAGTAGTATGATGGGCAGGGGGTTCGTCACCGGGGAGCTGTTTTTT
TRBJ1-6	few	NA	TRBV6-1	CASSDVRGSPLHF	TGTGCCAGCAGTGATGTCAGGGGTTCACCCCTCCACTTT
TRBJ2-7	NA	TRBD1	TRBV6-6	CASSYSTGVYEQYF	TGTGCCAGCAGTTACTCAACAGGGGTCTACGAGCAGTACTTC
TRBJ2-1	NA	TRBD1	TRBV18	CASSPGQDSYNEQFF	TGTGCCAGCTCACCGGGACAGGACTCCTACAATGAGCAGTTCTTC
TRBJ1-1	NA	NA	TRBV6-4	CASSHRGLDAGVTEAFF	TGTGCCAGCAGCCACCGTGGGCTCGACGCAGGGGTAACTGAAGCTTTCTTT
TRBJ1-6	NA	TRBD1	TRBV15	CATSRRQGVNSPLHF	TGTGCCACCAGCAGACGACAGGGAGTAAATTCACCCCTCCACTTT
TRBJ1-2	NA	TRBD1	TRBV29-1	CSVSQGDGYTF	TGCAGCGTATCGCAGGGGGATGGCTACACCTTC
TRBJ2-7	NA	NA	TRBV11-2	CASSLDLILHEQYF	TGTGCCAGCAGCTTAGATCTAATACTTCACGAGCAGTACTTC
TRBJ1-3	few	NA	TRBV9	CASSAPRPGGRDGNTIYF	TGTGCCAGCAGCGCTCCGAGACCGGGGGGAAGGGATGGAAACACCATATATTTT
TRBJ2-2	NA	NA	TRBV11-3	CASRPRVGTGELFF	TGTGCCAGCAGGCCCAGGGTCGGCACCGGGGAGCTGTTTTTT
TRBJ2-1	NA	TRBD2	TRBV15	CATSTPGLVTSEQFF	TGTGCCACCAGCACACCGGGACTAGTAACTTCTGAGCAGTTCTTC
TRBJ2-1	NA	NA	TRBV6-1	CASTSLGAYNEQFF	TGTGCCAGCACCTCTTTAGGGGCCTACAATGAGCAGTTCTTC
TRBJ1-2	NA	TRBD1	TRBV28	CASAEGARGYTF	TGTGCTAGTGCCGAGGGGGCGAGGGGCTACACCTTC
TRBJ1-1	NA	TRBD1	TRBV6-5	CASSYLAGGNTEAFF	TGTGCCAGCAGTTACTTAGCAGGGGGGAACACTGAAGCTTTCTTT